Listed below are T cell receptor beta chains from one sample, sequenced in a study of cytomegalovirus exposure and HLA in healthy donors. Clones were sequenced by immunoSEQ multiplex PCR, and TCRdb holds only the in-frame ones, with some missing. In the table there are roughly 160,000 clones, about 82% of which are singletons. The sequenced sample consisted of PBMCs. These TCRs come from a woman in her thirties in good health and CMV-seropositive. Both conserved end residues are part of each CDR3. D genes are given only for firm matches. Size tells how often a clone was seen (once, few, many) or the class of an expanded clone, and some rows leave it out.

v_call: TRBV14
clone_size: few
d_call: -
j_call: TRBJ1-5
cdr3_length: 16
cdr3_aa: CASSQDYRGRGQPQHF
cdr3_nt: TGTGCCAGCAGCCAAGATTACCGGGGGCGGGGGCAGCCCCAGCATTTT

v_call: TRBV4-3
clone_size: -
d_call: -
j_call: TRBJ2-5
cdr3_length: 13
cdr3_aa: CASSQELGAAQYF
cdr3_nt: TGCGCCAGCAGCCAAGAATTGGGGGCGGCCCAGTACTTC

v_call: TRBV6-1
clone_size: -
d_call: -
j_call: TRBJ2-7
cdr3_length: 14
cdr3_aa: CASSAGIFLHEQYF
cdr3_nt: TGTGCCAGCAGCGCAGGGATATTTCTCCACGAGCAGTACTTC

v_call: TRBV18
clone_size: -
d_call: TRBD1
j_call: TRBJ2-5
cdr3_length: 15
cdr3_aa: CASSPPGQYGETQYF
cdr3_nt: TGTGCCAGCTCACCCCCGGGACAGTATGGAGAGACCCAGTACTTC

v_call: TRBV19
clone_size: -
d_call: -
j_call: TRBJ2-5
cdr3_length: 14
cdr3_aa: CASSLTRAGETQYF
cdr3_nt: TGTGCCAGTAGTTTGACAAGGGCAGGGGAGACCCAGTACTTC

v_call: TRBV5-8
clone_size: -
d_call: -
j_call: TRBJ2-6
cdr3_length: 17
cdr3_aa: CASSPGTYSSGANVLTF
cdr3_nt: TGTGCCAGCTCTCCCGGGACATATAGCTCTGGGGCCAACGTCCTGACTTTC

v_call: TRBV7-6
clone_size: -
d_call: TRBD2
j_call: TRBJ2-3
cdr3_length: 15
cdr3_aa: CASSLAGTAGGAQYF
cdr3_nt: TGTGCCAGCAGCTTAGCGGGGACGGCGGGGGGTGCGCAGTATTTT

v_call: TRBV25-1
clone_size: -
d_call: TRBD1
j_call: TRBJ1-2
cdr3_length: 15
cdr3_aa: CASSPRDRNLYGYTF
cdr3_nt: TGTGCCAGCAGCCCGAGGGACAGGAATTTGTATGGCTACACCTTC

v_call: TRBV5-1
clone_size: -
d_call: TRBD1
j_call: TRBJ2-7
cdr3_length: 13
cdr3_aa: CASSLEPGGEQYF
cdr3_nt: TGCGCCAGCAGCTTGGAGCCAGGGGGAGAGCAGTACTTC

v_call: TRBV19
clone_size: -
d_call: TRBD2
j_call: TRBJ2-1
cdr3_length: 14
cdr3_aa: CASRPPGLGNEQFF
cdr3_nt: TGTGCCAGTAGACCTCCGGGACTAGGGAATGAGCAGTTCTTC

v_call: TRBV7-9
clone_size: -
d_call: -
j_call: TRBJ2-1
cdr3_length: 14
cdr3_aa: CASSPRVTYNEQFF
cdr3_nt: TGTGCCAGCAGCCCCCGGGTTACCTACAATGAGCAGTTCTTC

v_call: TRBV28
clone_size: -
d_call: -
j_call: TRBJ1-3
cdr3_length: 16
cdr3_aa: CASSLNPGLTGNTIYF
cdr3_nt: TGTGCCAGCAGTCTAAACCCAGGGTTAACTGGAAACACCATATATTTT

v_call: TRBV19
clone_size: -
d_call: TRBD1
j_call: TRBJ1-2
cdr3_length: 15
cdr3_aa: CASTTAAQGAAGYTF
cdr3_nt: TGTGCCAGTACCACAGCGGCGCAGGGGGCGGCTGGCTACACCTTC

v_call: TRBV19
clone_size: -
d_call: -
j_call: TRBJ1-1
cdr3_length: 15
cdr3_aa: CASSPWTIDGTEAFF
cdr3_nt: TGTGCCAGTAGTCCGTGGACAATTGACGGCACTGAAGCTTTCTTT

v_call: TRBV5-8
clone_size: -
d_call: -
j_call: TRBJ1-6
cdr3_length: 14
cdr3_aa: CASSLGVYNSPLHF
cdr3_nt: TGTGCCAGCAGCTTGGGCGTCTATAATTCACCCCTCCACTTT

v_call: TRBV9
clone_size: once
d_call: TRBD2
j_call: TRBJ2-5
cdr3_length: 15
cdr3_aa: CASSPSRGRQETQYF
cdr3_nt: TGTGCCAGCAGCCCGAGCCGCGGGAGGCAAGAGACCCAGTACTTC

v_call: TRBV7-9
clone_size: -
d_call: TRBD2
j_call: TRBJ2-2
cdr3_length: 16
cdr3_aa: CSSFGLAGDHTGELFF
cdr3_nt: TGTTCCAGCTTCGGACTAGCGGGGGACCACACCGGGGAGCTGTTTTTT

v_call: TRBV18
clone_size: -
d_call: TRBD1
j_call: TRBJ1-1
cdr3_length: 15
cdr3_aa: CASSSDRGHPPEAFF
cdr3_nt: TGTGCCAGCTCATCGGACAGGGGGCACCCCCCTGAAGCTTTCTTT

v_call: TRBV11-2
clone_size: -
d_call: TRBD1
j_call: TRBJ2-5
cdr3_length: 15
cdr3_aa: CASSPQQTGGETQYF
cdr3_nt: TGTGCCAGCAGCCCTCAGCAGACAGGGGGAGAGACCCAGTACTTC

v_call: TRBV18
clone_size: -
d_call: TRBD2
j_call: TRBJ2-7
cdr3_length: 17
cdr3_aa: CASSPLLWGTSDREQYF
cdr3_nt: TGTGCCAGCTCACCACTACTCTGGGGGACTAGCGATCGCGAGCAGTACTTC

v_call: TRBV6-1
clone_size: few
d_call: TRBD1
j_call: TRBJ1-6
cdr3_length: 15
cdr3_aa: CASSEAHRGNSPLHF
cdr3_nt: TGTGCCAGCAGTGAAGCACACAGGGGGAACTCACCCCTCCACTTT

v_call: TRBV29-1
clone_size: -
d_call: TRBD2
j_call: TRBJ2-3
cdr3_length: 15
cdr3_aa: CSVEPSGGATDTQYF
cdr3_nt: TGCAGCGTTGAGCCTAGCGGGGGGGCTACAGATACGCAGTATTTT

v_call: TRBV27
clone_size: -
d_call: -
j_call: TRBJ2-4
cdr3_length: 15
cdr3_aa: CASSLTEGVRNIQYF
cdr3_nt: TGTGCCAGCAGTTTGACAGAGGGGGTTCGAAACATTCAGTACTTC

v_call: TRBV9
clone_size: -
d_call: -
j_call: TRBJ1-1
cdr3_length: 16
cdr3_aa: CASSSWNPERDTEAFF
cdr3_nt: TGTGCCAGCAGCTCGTGGAACCCAGAGAGGGACACTGAAGCTTTCTTT

v_call: TRBV4-2
clone_size: once
d_call: -
j_call: TRBJ2-1
cdr3_length: 14
cdr3_aa: CASSRGSSYNEQFF
cdr3_nt: TGTGCCAGCAGCCGAGGGTCTTCTTACAATGAGCAGTTCTTC

v_call: TRBV20-1
clone_size: -
d_call: -
j_call: TRBJ1-1
cdr3_length: 11
cdr3_aa: CSARGGGEAFF
cdr3_nt: TGCAGTGCTAGAGGGGGGGGCGAAGCTTTCTTT

v_call: TRBV19
clone_size: -
d_call: -
j_call: TRBJ2-1
cdr3_length: 15
cdr3_aa: CASSAQASSYNEQFF
cdr3_nt: TGTGCCAGTAGTGCCCAGGCCAGCTCCTACAATGAGCAGTTCTTC

v_call: TRBV6-1
clone_size: -
d_call: TRBD1
j_call: TRBJ1-2
cdr3_length: 12
cdr3_aa: CASRLDRGGYTF
cdr3_nt: TGTGCCAGCAGACTCGACAGGGGAGGCTACACCTTC

v_call: TRBV18
clone_size: -
d_call: TRBD2
j_call: TRBJ2-1
cdr3_length: 17
cdr3_aa: CASSSAQPGLADNEQFF
cdr3_nt: TGTGCCAGCTCGTCAGCCCAACCGGGACTAGCGGACAATGAGCAGTTCTTC

v_call: TRBV7-9
clone_size: -
d_call: TRBD1
j_call: TRBJ2-2
cdr3_length: 14
cdr3_aa: CASSLTGPTGELFF
cdr3_nt: TGTGCCAGCAGCTTGACAGGGCCCACCGGGGAGCTGTTTTTT

v_call: TRBV9
clone_size: -
d_call: TRBD1
j_call: TRBJ1-6
cdr3_length: 15
cdr3_aa: CASSTGQGYWSPLHF
cdr3_nt: TGTGCCAGCAGCACCGGACAGGGCTATTGGTCACCCCTCCACTTT

v_call: TRBV29-1
clone_size: many
d_call: TRBD1
j_call: TRBJ2-1
cdr3_length: 15
cdr3_aa: CSVARTGGLGNEQFF
cdr3_nt: TGCAGCGTTGCCAGGACAGGGGGCTTGGGGAATGAGCAGTTCTTC

v_call: TRBV11-3
clone_size: -
d_call: -
j_call: TRBJ2-7
cdr3_length: 12
cdr3_aa: CASSLAGDEQYF
cdr3_nt: TGTGCCAGCAGCTTAGCGGGGGACGAGCAGTACTTC

v_call: TRBV5-1
clone_size: few
d_call: TRBD1
j_call: TRBJ2-2
cdr3_length: 15
cdr3_aa: CASSPGTGNTGELFF
cdr3_nt: TGCGCCAGCAGCCCGGGGACAGGGAACACCGGGGAGCTGTTTTTT

v_call: TRBV7-2
clone_size: -
d_call: TRBD2
j_call: TRBJ2-1
cdr3_length: 16
cdr3_aa: CASSLESAGGYNEQFF
cdr3_nt: TGTGCCAGCAGCTTAGAGTCAGCGGGGGGTTACAATGAGCAGTTCTTC

v_call: TRBV19
clone_size: once
d_call: TRBD1
j_call: TRBJ2-3
cdr3_length: 14
cdr3_aa: CASTDRGLTDTQYF
cdr3_nt: TGTGCCAGTACAGACAGGGGGCTCACAGATACGCAGTATTTT

v_call: TRBV2
clone_size: -
d_call: TRBD2
j_call: TRBJ2-2
cdr3_length: 15
cdr3_aa: CASKRPSGGAGELFF
cdr3_nt: TGTGCCAGCAAGCGGCCTAGCGGGGGGGCCGGGGAGCTGTTTTTT

v_call: TRBV7-2
clone_size: -
d_call: -
j_call: TRBJ2-2
cdr3_length: 14
cdr3_aa: CASSSYPFTGELFF
cdr3_nt: TGTGCCAGCAGCTCCTACCCCTTCACCGGGGAGCTGTTTTTT

v_call: TRBV11-3
clone_size: -
d_call: -
j_call: TRBJ1-1
cdr3_length: 12
cdr3_aa: CASSLSAGEAFF
cdr3_nt: TGTGCCAGCAGCTTAAGTGCCGGTGAAGCTTTCTTT

v_call: TRBV28
clone_size: few
d_call: -
j_call: TRBJ1-1
cdr3_length: 14
cdr3_aa: CASSLRALSAEAFF
cdr3_nt: TGTGCCAGCAGTTTGAGGGCCCTCTCGGCTGAAGCTTTCTTT

v_call: TRBV7-2
clone_size: -
d_call: -
j_call: TRBJ2-7
cdr3_length: 14
cdr3_aa: CASSLVGQRYEQYF
cdr3_nt: TGTGCCAGCAGCTTAGTTGGACAGAGGTACGAGCAGTACTTC